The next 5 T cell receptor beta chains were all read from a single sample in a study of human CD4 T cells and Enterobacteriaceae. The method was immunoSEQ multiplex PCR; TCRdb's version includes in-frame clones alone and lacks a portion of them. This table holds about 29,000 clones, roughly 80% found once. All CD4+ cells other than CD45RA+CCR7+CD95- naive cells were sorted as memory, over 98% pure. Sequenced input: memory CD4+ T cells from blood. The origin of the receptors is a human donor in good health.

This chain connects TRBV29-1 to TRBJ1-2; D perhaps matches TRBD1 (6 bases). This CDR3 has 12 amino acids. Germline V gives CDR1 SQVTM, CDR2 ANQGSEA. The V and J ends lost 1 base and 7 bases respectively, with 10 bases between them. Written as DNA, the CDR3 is TGCAGCGTTGAAGTAGGGGGGGGTGGCTACACCTTC. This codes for CSVEVGGGGYTF.

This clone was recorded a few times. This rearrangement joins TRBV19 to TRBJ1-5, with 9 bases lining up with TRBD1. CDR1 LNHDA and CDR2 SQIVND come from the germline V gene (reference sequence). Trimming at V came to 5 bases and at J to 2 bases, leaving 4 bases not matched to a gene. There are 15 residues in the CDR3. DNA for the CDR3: TGTGCCAGTAGTTCCCGACAGGGGGGCAATCAGCCCCAGCATTTT. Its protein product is CASSSRQGGNQPQHF.

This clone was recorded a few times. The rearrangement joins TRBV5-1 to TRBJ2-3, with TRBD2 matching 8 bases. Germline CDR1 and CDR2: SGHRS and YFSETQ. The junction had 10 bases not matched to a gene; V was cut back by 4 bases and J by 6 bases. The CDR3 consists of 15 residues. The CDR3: CASSGGGPVVDTQYF. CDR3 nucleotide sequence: TGCGCCAGCAGCGGCGGGGGGCCGGTTGTGGATACGCAGTATTTT.

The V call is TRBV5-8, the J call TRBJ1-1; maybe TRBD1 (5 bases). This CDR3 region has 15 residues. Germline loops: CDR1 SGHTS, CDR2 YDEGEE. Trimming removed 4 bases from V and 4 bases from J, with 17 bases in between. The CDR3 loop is CASSMGTLESTEAFF. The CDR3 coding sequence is TGTGCCAGCAGCATGGGGACTCTCGAGAGCACTGAAGCTTTCTTT.

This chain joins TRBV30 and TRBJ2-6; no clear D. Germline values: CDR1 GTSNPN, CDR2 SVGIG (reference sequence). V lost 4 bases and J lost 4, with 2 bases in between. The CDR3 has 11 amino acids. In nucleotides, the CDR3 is TGTGCCTGGACCGGGGCCAACGTCCTGACTTTC. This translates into CAWTGANVLTF.